This entry lists 24 T cell receptor beta chains sequenced from one sample in a study of T cell repertoires in cytomegalovirus infection. MiXCR was run by TCRdb on the reads, yielding one entry per CDR3 protein. The sample contains 200,000 to 300,000 distinct CDR3 sequences, roughly 10% of which appear only once. The sequenced material came from PBMCs. These receptors all come from a human donor in good health (CMV status not recorded). Some clones in this sample may be carry-over from other donors' samples.

This clonotype has only a few counts. This rearrangement joins TRBV7-2 to TRBJ1-2; the match to TRBD1 covers 9 bases. Per the germline V gene, CDR1 is SGHTA and CDR2 is FQGNSA. Germline trimming cut 4 bases from V and 8 bases from J; bases unmatched to any gene: 11. The CDR3 runs 15 residues. This CDR3 reads CASSSDGTGGLGYTF. In nucleotides, the CDR3 is TGTGCCAGCAGCTCGGACGGTACAGGGGGCCTAGGCTACACCTTC.

This clonotype was detected only a few times. J is TRBJ1-1 and V is TRBV29-1, with a tentative D call TRBD1 (5 bases). This CDR3 is 20 amino acids long. V lost 7 bases to trimming and J lost 0 bases, with 33 bases between them. CDR1 SQVTM and CDR2 ANQGSEA come from the germline V gene. The CDR3 nucleotides read TGCAGCGCCTCCGGACTTCAAATTTCCCGTAGACCGGACATGAACACTGAAGCTTTCTTT. Translation: CSASGLQISRRPDMNTEAFF.

This clonotype appeared many times. The chain has TRBV7-2 and TRBJ2-3; no reliable D call. V lost 1 base, J lost 0 bases, and 11 bases lay in between. The CDR3 has 16 amino acids. The germline V gene encodes CDR1 SGHTA and CDR2 FQGNSA. The CDR3 region has the DNA TGTGCCAGCAGCTTAGGTGGTTACTCTAGCACAGATACGCAGTATTTT. Its protein product is CASSLGGYSSTDTQYF. Full variable domain (missing parts from reference TRBV7-2 and TRBJ2-3): GAGVSQSPSNKVTEKGKDVELRCDPISGHTALYWYRQSLGQGLEFLIYFQGNSAPDKSGLPSDRFSAERTGGSVSTLTIQRTQQEDSAVYLCASSLGGYSSTDTQYFGPGTRLTVL.

This clonotype occurred many times. V usage is TRBV7-2 and J usage is TRBJ2-5; 7 nucleotides align to TRBD2. Per germline, CDR1 SGHTA and CDR2 FQGNSA. This CDR3 has 13 amino acids. The V gene end was trimmed by 8 bases and the J gene end by 7 bases; junction bases not matched to a gene: 10. CDR3 amino acids: CASFRDSGGTQYF. DNA for the CDR3: TGTGCCAGCTTCCGGGACTCGGGGGGGACCCAGTACTTC.

The chain joins TRBV7-3 to TRBJ2-7; D call uncertain. The CDR3 covers 12 residues. V lost 5 bases to trimming and J lost 4 bases, with 9 bases between them. CDR1 is SGHTA and CDR2 is FQGTGA in the germline V gene. The DNA for the CDR3 is TGTGCCAGCAGCCCGGAACCATACGAGCAGTACTTC. Translating it yields CASSPEPYEQYF.

This clonotype was recorded at least ten times. V and J are TRBV7-2 and TRBJ1-1; D is perhaps TRBD1 (5 bases). The V end was cut by 1 base, the J end by 1 base, with 7 bases between. Germline V gene sequence: CDR1 SGHTA, CDR2 FQGNSA. This CDR3 region has 14 residues. In DNA, the CDR3 is TGTGCCAGCAGCTTAGGGGGGGAGAACACTGAAGCTTTCTTT. Its protein is CASSLGGENTEAFF.

This clonotype was recorded at least ten times. The chain combines TRBV7-9 with TRBJ2-1; 7 bases map to TRBD2. J gave up 0 bases and V 0 bases, and 11 bases lay outside the gene matches. The CDR3 consists of 19 residues. CDR1 is SEHNR, CDR2 FQNEAQ, per germline (reference sequence). CDR3 residues: CASSLAYRLAGSSYNEQFF. The CDR3 bases are TGTGCCAGCAGCTTAGCGTATAGACTAGCCGGAAGCTCCTACAATGAGCAGTTCTTC.

CDR3 residues: CSVGGNNEQFF. The CDR3 region has the DNA TGCAGCGTTGGAGGGAACAATGAGCAGTTCTTC. The chain links TRBV29-1 to TRBJ2-1, with D possibly being TRBD2 (5 bases). Per germline, CDR1 SQVTM and CDR2 ANQGSEA. The CDR3 has 11 residues. The ends were cut back, 4 bases at V and 5 bases at J, with 6 bases in the middle.

This clonotype was observed a few times. V and J are TRBV6-6 and TRBJ2-5; possibly TRBD1 or TRBD2 for D (5 bases each). Trimming removed 6 bases from V and 1 base from J, with 9 bases in between. The CDR3 totals 13 residues. Germline V gene data show CDR1 as MNHNY and CDR2 as SVGAGI (reference sequence). This chain's CDR3 is CASRRGTQETQYF. The CDR3 bases are TGTGCCAGCAGGAGGGGAACCCAAGAGACCCAGTACTTC.

This clonotype was counted once. A much larger clone differs from this one at a single base, so this may be a read error. V and J are TRBV7-2 and TRBJ2-5; weak D call: TRBD2 (6 bases). Germline V gene sequence: CDR1 SGHTA, CDR2 FQGNSA. V dropped 3 bases and J dropped 2 bases, with 10 bases sitting between them. The CDR3 length is 14 residues. The CDR3 region has the DNA TGTGCCAGCAGCTTCGCGGGAAAGCAAGAGACCCAGTACTTC. Translating it yields CASSFAGKQETQYF. Combining the CDR3 with reference TRBV7-2 and TRBJ2-5 gives the whole variable domain GAGVSQSPSNKVTEKGKDVELRCDPISGHTALYWYRQSLGQGLEFLIYFQGNSAPDKSGLPSDRFSAERTGGSVSTLTIQRTQQEDSAVYLCASSFAGKQETQYFGPGTRLLVL.

This clonotype appeared many times. The chain recombines TRBV28 with TRBJ1-5; no reliable D call. Deletions cut 6 bases from V and 1 base from J, with 10 bases between. This CDR3 is 14 amino acids long. Germline-derived CDR1 and CDR2 are MDHEN and SYDVKM. The CDR3 reads CASSPARSNQPQHF. The CDR3 nucleotides are TGTGCCAGCAGCCCTGCTCGAAGCAATCAGCCCCAGCATTTT. Complete variable domain (other parts from reference TRBV28 and TRBJ1-5): DVKVTQSSRYLVKRTGEKVFLECVQDMDHENMFWYRQDPGLGLRLIYFSYDVKMKEKGDIPEGYSVSREKKERFSLILESASTNQTSMYLCASSPARSNQPQHFGDGTRLSIL.

A single count supports this clonotype. The genes are TRBV27 and TRBJ1-6; D remains ambiguous. This CDR3 has 12 residues. Trimming stripped 3 bases from V and 12 bases from J, with 9 bases between. Germline V gene data show CDR1 as MNHEY and CDR2 as SMNVEV (reference sequence). The CDR3 sequence is CASSFYDGPLHF. CDR3 nucleotides: TGTGCCAGCAGTTTCTATGATGGACCCCTCCACTTT.

This clonotype occurred many times. The rearrangement links TRBV2 to TRBJ2-2, with D unclear. V lost 6 bases, J lost 6 bases, and 5 bases lay in between. Germline V CDR1 and CDR2: SNHLY, FYNNEI. The CDR3 is made up of 11 amino acids. For the CDR3, the DNA is TGTGCCAGCAGGAATGCCGGGGAGCTGTTTTTT. Translated, it gives CASRNAGELFF.

Many counts were recorded for this clonotype. The rearrangement links TRBV7-9 to TRBJ1-4; D remains unclear. The V and J ends lost 1 base and 3 bases respectively, with 6 bases between them. The CDR3 is 14 amino acids. The germline CDR1 and CDR2 sequences are SEHNR and FQNEAQ (reference sequence). CDR3 sequence (DNA): TGTGCCAGCAGCTTAGAAGGATCTAATGAAAAACTGTTTTTT. Protein: CASSLEGSNEKLFF.

V gene TRBV7-2 combines with J gene TRBJ2-1; a weak D match, TRBD2 (6 bases). V was shortened by 7 bases and J by 2 bases, with 15 bases between the two germline ends. CDR1 SGHTA and CDR2 FQGNSA come from the germline V gene. The CDR3 length is 15 residues. In DNA, the CDR3 is TGTGCCAGCATCGGGATGGGCGGGACCTACAATGAGCAGTTCTTC. It specifies CASIGMGGTYNEQFF.

In this sample, this clonotype turned up a few times. This chain joins TRBV7-2 and TRBJ1-5; maybe TRBD1 (5 bases). This CDR3 has 16 residues. Trimming shortened V by 3 bases and J by 1 base, and 13 bases separated the two germline ends. Per the germline V gene, CDR1 is SGHTA and CDR2 is FQGNSA. CDR3 sequence (DNA): TGTGCCAGCAGCTTTAAGGGGTCAGCGAGCAATCAGCCCCAGCATTTT. Its protein product is CASSFKGSASNQPQHF.

At least ten counts were recorded for this clonotype. V usage is TRBV4-3 and J usage is TRBJ2-2; TRBD2 aligns across 11 bases. V lost 2 bases to trimming and J lost 4 bases; unmatched junction nucleotides: 6. This CDR3 has 17 amino acids. CDR1 and CDR2 (germline): LGHNA, YSLEER. CDR3 sequence reads: CASSQSSGGAFTGELFF. DNA of the CDR3: TGCGCCAGCAGCCAAAGTAGCGGGGGGGCCTTCACCGGGGAGCTGTTTTTT.

This clonotype was counted ten times or more. This rearrangement joins TRBV19 to TRBJ2-2; TRBD1 aligns across 11 bases. Germline loops: CDR1 LNHDA, CDR2 SQIVND (reference sequence). Trimming removed 10 bases from V and 5 bases from J; junction bases left unmatched: 12. The CDR3 extends over 16 amino acids. The CDR3, as DNA: TGTGCCACGAGCCTCCGGGACAGGGGGTCGACCGGGGAGCTGTTTTTT. This sequence encodes CATSLRDRGSTGELFF.

This clonotype came up many times. The chain is built from TRBV6-5 and TRBJ2-1; 11 bases are shared with TRBD2. The CDR3 runs 15 residues. The V gene's germline CDR1 is MNHEY and CDR2 SVGAGI. The V and J ends lost 6 bases and 9 bases, in that order; junction bases with no gene match: 10. CDR3 sequence reads: CASRGLAGAWGEQFF. The CDR3 DNA reads TGTGCCAGCAGAGGACTAGCGGGTGCTTGGGGTGAGCAGTTCTTC.

There are many counts of this clonotype. The chain combines TRBV7-2 with TRBJ2-7; 7 bases agree with TRBD1. Germline CDR1 SGHTA, CDR2 FQGNSA. Trimming cost V 2 bases and J 1 base; bases outside gene matches: 14. The length of the CDR3 is 18 residues. CDR3 sequence: CASSLLLGKGTASYEQYF. For the CDR3, the DNA is TGTGCCAGCAGCTTATTATTGGGAAAAGGGACAGCATCCTACGAGCAGTACTTC.

This clonotype was seen at least ten times. The chain is built from TRBV6-2 or TRBV6-3 and TRBJ2-6; the match to TRBD1 covers 11 bases. The germline V gene has CDR1 MNHEY and CDR2 SVGEGT. CDR3 length: 16 amino acids. Trimming took 6 bases from V and 1 from J; bases not matched to a gene: 2. CDR3 residues: CASSGQGASGANVLTF. DNA for the CDR3: TGTGCCAGCAGCGGACAGGGGGCGTCTGGGGCCAACGTCCTGACTTTC.

In this sample, this clonotype turned up once. V is TRBV6-8 and J is TRBJ1-1, with D maybe TRBD1 (6 bases). The ends were cut back, 5 bases at V and 4 bases at J, with 17 bases in the middle. The length of the CDR3 is 15 residues. Germline V CDR1 and CDR2: MNHGY, SAAAGT. CDR3 nucleotide sequence: TGTGCCAGCAGTGGAACGGGGGGCCCGGGCACTGAAGCTTTCTTT. It codes for CASSGTGGPGTEAFF.

This clonotype was counted many times. V gene TRBV5-1 combines with J gene TRBJ2-1; D not resolved. The CDR3 sequence is 14 residues long. V gave up 3 bases and J gave up 6 bases, with 13 bases separating them. In germline, CDR1 is SGHRS, CDR2 YFSETQ. CDR3 sequence reads: CASSWIVRGNEQFF. For the CDR3, the DNA is TGCGCCAGCAGCTGGATAGTTAGAGGCAATGAGCAGTTCTTC.

This clonotype has at least ten counts. The V call is TRBV5-4, the J call TRBJ2-3; D not resolved. Between the trimmed V and J ends, which lost 4 bases and 6 bases, there was a span of 12 bases. CDR1 and CDR2 from the germline V gene are SGHNT and YYREEE (reference sequence). The CDR3 extends over 13 amino acids. Written as DNA, the CDR3 is TGTGCCAGCAGCCAAATCCCTGGGGATACGCAGTATTTT. Its translation: CASSQIPGDTQYF.